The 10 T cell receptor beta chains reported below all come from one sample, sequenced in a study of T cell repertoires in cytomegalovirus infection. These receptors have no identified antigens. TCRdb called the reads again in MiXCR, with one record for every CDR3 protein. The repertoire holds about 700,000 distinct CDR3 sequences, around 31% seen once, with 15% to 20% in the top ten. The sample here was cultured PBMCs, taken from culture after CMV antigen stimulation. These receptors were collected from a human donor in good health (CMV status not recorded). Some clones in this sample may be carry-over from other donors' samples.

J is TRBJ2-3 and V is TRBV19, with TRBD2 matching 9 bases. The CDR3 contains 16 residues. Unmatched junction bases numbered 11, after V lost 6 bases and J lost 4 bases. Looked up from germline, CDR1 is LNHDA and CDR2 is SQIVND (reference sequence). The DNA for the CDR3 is TGTGCCAGTAGGGGGGCCGGACTAGCGAAGGCAGATACGCAGTATTTT. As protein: CASRGAGLAKADTQYF.

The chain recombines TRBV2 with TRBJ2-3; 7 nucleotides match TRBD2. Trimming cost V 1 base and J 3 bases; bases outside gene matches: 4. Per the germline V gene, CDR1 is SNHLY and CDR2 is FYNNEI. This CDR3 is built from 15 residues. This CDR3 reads CASSEGTRGTDTQYF. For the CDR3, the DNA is TGTGCCAGCAGTGAAGGGACTAGAGGAACAGATACGCAGTATTTT.

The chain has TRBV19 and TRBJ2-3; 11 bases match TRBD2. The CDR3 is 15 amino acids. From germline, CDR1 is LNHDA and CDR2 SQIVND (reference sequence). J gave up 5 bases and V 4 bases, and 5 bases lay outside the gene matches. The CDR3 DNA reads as TGTGCCAGTAGTACCGGGACTAGCGGTGGAGATACGCAGTATTTT. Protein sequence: CASSTGTSGGDTQYF.

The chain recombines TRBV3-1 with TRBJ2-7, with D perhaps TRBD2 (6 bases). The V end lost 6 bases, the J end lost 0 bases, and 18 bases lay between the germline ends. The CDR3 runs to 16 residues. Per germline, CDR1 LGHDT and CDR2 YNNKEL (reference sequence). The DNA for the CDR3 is TGTGCCAGCAGTTCGCTTGGTAGCGGTAGCTCCTACGAGCAGTACTTC. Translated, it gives CASSSLGSGSSYEQYF.

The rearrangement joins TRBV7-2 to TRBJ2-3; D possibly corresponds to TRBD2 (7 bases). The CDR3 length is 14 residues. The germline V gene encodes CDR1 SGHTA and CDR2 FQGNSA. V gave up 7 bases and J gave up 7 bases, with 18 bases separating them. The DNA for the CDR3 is TGTGCCAGCATCTTGGGGGGGGGCCAGAATACGCAGTATTTT. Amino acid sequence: CASILGGGQNTQYF.

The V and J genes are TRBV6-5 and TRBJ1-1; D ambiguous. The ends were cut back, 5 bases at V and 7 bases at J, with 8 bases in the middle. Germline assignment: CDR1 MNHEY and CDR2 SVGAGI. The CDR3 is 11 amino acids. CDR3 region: CASSVRGEAFF. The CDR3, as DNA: TGTGCCAGCAGTGTCCGGGGTGAAGCTTTCTTT.

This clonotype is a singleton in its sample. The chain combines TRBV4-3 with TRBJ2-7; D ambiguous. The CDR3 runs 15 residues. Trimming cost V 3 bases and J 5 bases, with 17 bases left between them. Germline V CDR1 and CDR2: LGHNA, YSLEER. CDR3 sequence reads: CASSHSLKGSDEQYF. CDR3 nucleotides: TGCGCCAGCAGCCATAGCTTGAAAGGGTCGGACGAGCAGTACTTC.

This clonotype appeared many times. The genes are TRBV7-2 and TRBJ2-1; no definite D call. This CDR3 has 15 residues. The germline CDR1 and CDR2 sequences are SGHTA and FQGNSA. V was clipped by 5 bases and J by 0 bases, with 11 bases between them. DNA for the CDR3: TGTGCCAGCAGCCCATACTACCGCTCCTACAATGAGCAGTTCTTC. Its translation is CASSPYYRSYNEQFF.

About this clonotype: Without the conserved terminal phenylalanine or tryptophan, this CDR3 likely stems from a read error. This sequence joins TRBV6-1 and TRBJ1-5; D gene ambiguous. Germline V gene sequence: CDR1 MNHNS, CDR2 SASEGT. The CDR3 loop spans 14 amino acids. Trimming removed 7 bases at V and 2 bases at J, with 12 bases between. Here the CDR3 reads CASKRVWGNQPQHV. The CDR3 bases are TGTGCCAGCAAAAGAGTCTGGGGCAATCAGCCCCAGCATGTT.

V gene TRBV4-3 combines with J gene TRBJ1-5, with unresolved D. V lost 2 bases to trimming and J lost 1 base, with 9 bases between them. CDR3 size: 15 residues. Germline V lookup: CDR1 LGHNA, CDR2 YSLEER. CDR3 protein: CASSQRWKSNQPQHF. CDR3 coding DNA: TGCGCCAGCAGCCAACGGTGGAAGAGCAATCAGCCCCAGCATTTT.